This note documents a single T cell receptor beta chain sequence. Its target is not known. Germline V gene data show CDR1 as KGHDR and CDR2 as SFDVKD. The CDR3 contains 17 residues. V was shortened by 6 bases and J by 2 bases, with 19 bases between the two germline ends. This sample is drawn from a study of post-analysis software for immune sequencing data. Overall study results and limits: Compared against controls, patients with multiple sclerosis displayed significantly lower normalized Chao1 diversity. Patients had higher frequencies than controls of a handful of TRBV segments, including TRBV5-6, TRBV5-1 and TRBV20-1. With F measure, samples from one preparation batch clustered together strongly.

cDNA libraries for TCR beta contained unique molecular identifiers. The source material, roughly 0.9 to 11 million T cells, gave rise to approximately 520,000 cDNA molecules. From the PCR reads, TCRdb called clonotypes with MiXCR, one entry per CDR3 protein. The repertoire holds 350,000 to 450,000 distinct CDR3 sequences, more than 30% seen once, with 6.5% to 8% in the top ten. Sequences were obtained from blood. The receptor was isolated from a girl aged 2-10 years with multiple sclerosis. This rearrangement joins TRBV24-1 to TRBJ2-1; possible D gene TRBD2, 7 bases. The CDR3 DNA sequence: TGTGCCACCAGTTCAGGGGTGGGAGGGAGCGCCTACAATGAGCAGTTCTTC. As protein: CATSSGVGGSAYNEQFF.